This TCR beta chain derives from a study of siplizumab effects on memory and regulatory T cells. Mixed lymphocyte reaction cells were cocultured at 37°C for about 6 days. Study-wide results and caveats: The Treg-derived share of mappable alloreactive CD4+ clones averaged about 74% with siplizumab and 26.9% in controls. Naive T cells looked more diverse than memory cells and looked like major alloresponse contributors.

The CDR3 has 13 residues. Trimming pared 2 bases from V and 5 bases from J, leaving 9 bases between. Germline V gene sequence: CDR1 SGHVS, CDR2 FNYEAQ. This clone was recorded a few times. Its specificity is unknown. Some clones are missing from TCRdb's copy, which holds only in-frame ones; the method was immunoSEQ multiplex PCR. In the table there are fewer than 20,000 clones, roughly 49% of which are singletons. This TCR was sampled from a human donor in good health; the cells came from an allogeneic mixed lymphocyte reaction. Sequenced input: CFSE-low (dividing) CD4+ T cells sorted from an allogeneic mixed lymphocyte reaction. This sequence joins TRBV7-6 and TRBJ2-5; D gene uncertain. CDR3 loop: CASSLLRLETQYF. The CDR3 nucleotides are TGTGCCAGCAGCTTATTGAGGTTGGAGACCCAGTACTTC.